A selection of T cell receptor beta chains follows, all from one sample in a study of T cells in localized non-small cell lung cancer. Repertoires were generated with immunoSEQ multiplex PCR, while TCRdb's copy carries only in-frame clones and drops some. The data contain 90,000 to 95,000 clones, around 90% of them singletons. The sequencing used peripheral blood, collected before any cancer treatment. The receptors originated from a man aged 35 to 69 with stage I squamous cell lung carcinoma. The CDR3 runs from the conserved cysteine through the conserved F or W. D genes are given only for firm matches. A row's size may be missing; if present it is once, few, many or a size class.

J,D,V,size,CDR3,DNA
TRBJ1-2,TRBD1,TRBV28,.,CASRTGAGYGYTF,TGTGCCAGCAGAACAGGGGCGGGCTATGGCTACACCTTC
TRBJ2-5,TRBD1,TRBV7-9,.,CASSPGQDLGQETQYF,TGTGCCAGCAGCCCGGGACAGGATCTAGGCCAAGAGACCCAGTACTTC
TRBJ2-3,.,TRBV18,.,CASSPISRTALSLTDTQYF,TGTGCCAGCTCACCAATTTCGAGGACAGCCTTATCCCTCACAGATACGCAGTATTTT
TRBJ2-3,.,TRBV5-4,few,CASSSRTGGGSDTQYF,TGTGCCAGCAGCTCCCGAACGGGGGGCGGATCAGATACGCAGTATTTT
TRBJ2-7,.,TRBV9,.,CASSLGDLYEQYF,TGTGCCAGCAGCCTCGGGGACCTATACGAGCAGTACTTC
TRBJ1-6,.,TRBV18,.,CASSPSLVAGENSPLHF,TGTGCCAGCTCACCATCCCTGGTGGCCGGGGAGAATTCACCCCTCCACTTT
TRBJ1-2,.,TRBV29-1,.,CSVRDSYGYTF,TGCAGCGTTCGTGACAGCTATGGCTACACCTTC
TRBJ1-1,.,TRBV5-4,.,CASSPRWGIMNTEAFF,TGTGCCAGCAGCCCTAGGTGGGGCATCATGAACACTGAAGCTTTCTTT
TRBJ2-1,.,TRBV5-1,once,CASSLGALPSYNEQFF,TGCGCCAGCAGCCTGGGGGCGTTACCTTCGTACAATGAGCAGTTCTTC
TRBJ1-4,TRBD1,TRBV28,.,CATGQGGEKLFF,TGTGCCACCGGACAGGGAGGGGAAAAACTGTTTTTT
TRBJ2-2,.,TRBV4-1,.,CASSRGDTDTGELFF,TGCGCCAGCAGCCGGGGAGACACCGACACCGGGGAGCTGTTTTTT
TRBJ2-1,TRBD1,TRBV5-1,.,CASSPAGTGGAGFF,TGCGCCAGCAGCCCGGCTGGGACAGGGGGCGCGGGGTTCTTC
TRBJ1-2,.,TRBV4-1,few,CASSHYSRRRGAQSYGYTF,TGCGCCAGCAGCCATTACTCTCGGAGGAGGGGGGCGCAAAGCTATGGCTACACCTTC
TRBJ1-5,.,TRBV5-5,.,CASSFGWADNQPQHF,TGTGCCAGCAGCTTTGGATGGGCCGACAATCAGCCCCAGCATTTT
TRBJ1-2,TRBD1,TRBV5-8,.,CASSIGQGDFYGYTF,TGTGCCAGCAGCATCGGACAGGGGGATTTCTATGGCTACACCTTC
TRBJ1-6,.,TRBV2,.,CASSERGHLYNSPLHF,TGTGCCAGCAGTGAAAGGGGCCACCTCTATAATTCACCCCTCCACTTT
TRBJ1-1,.,TRBV7-9,.,CASSWTGQPNTEAFF,TGTGCCAGCAGCTGGACCGGACAACCGAACACTGAAGCTTTCTTT
TRBJ2-2,TRBD2,TRBV2,.,CASRGTSANTGELFF,TGTGCCAGCAGGGGGACTAGCGCGAACACCGGGGAGCTGTTTTTT
TRBJ1-2,.,TRBV29-1,.,CSVEVQNYGYTF,TGCAGCGTTGAAGTACAGAACTATGGCTACACCTTC
TRBJ1-3,.,TRBV18,.,CASSPHPTVSGNTIYF,TGTGCCAGCTCACCTCACCCTACGGTCTCTGGAAACACCATATATTTT
TRBJ2-3,TRBD2,TRBV11-2,.,CASSGTSGGHPQYF,TGTGCCAGCAGCGGGACTAGCGGGGGCCACCCACAGTATTTT
TRBJ2-7,.,TRBV7-8,.,CASSLVRPGAYEQYF,TGTGCCAGCAGCTTAGTTCGGCCAGGCGCCTACGAGCAGTACTTC
TRBJ1-5,.,TRBV7-2,.,CASSLRINQPQHF,TGTGCCAGCAGCCTCCGCATCAATCAGCCCCAGCATTTT
TRBJ2-3,TRBD1,TRBV9,.,CASSTSPGTGGQDTQYF,TGTGCCAGCAGCACCTCCCCCGGGACAGGAGGACAAGATACGCAGTATTTT
TRBJ1-1,.,TRBV25-1,.,CASAANPENTEAFF,TGTGCCAGTGCCGCGAACCCCGAGAACACTGAAGCTTTCTTT
TRBJ1-1,TRBD1,TRBV4-1,.,CASSQDLAGGGTEAFF,TGCGCCAGCAGCCAAGATCTAGCAGGGGGAGGGACTGAAGCTTTCTTT
TRBJ2-3,.,TRBV6-1,.,CASRPSRPDTQYF,TGTGCCAGCAGACCATCCCGGCCAGATACGCAGTATTTT
TRBJ1-1,.,TRBV10-2,.,CASRARNTEAFF,TGCGCCAGCAGGGCCCGGAACACTGAAGCTTTCTTT
TRBJ2-4,.,TRBV6-5,.,CASSYMDGKNIQYF,TGTGCCAGCAGTTACATGGACGGGAAAAACATTCAGTACTTC
TRBJ2-7,.,TRBV18,.,CASSLAQGSYEQYF,TGTGCCAGCTCACTCGCGCAGGGCTCCTACGAGCAGTACTTC
TRBJ2-7,.,TRBV7-7,.,CASSLALGYEQYF,TGTGCCAGCAGCTTAGCGCTGGGATACGAGCAGTACTTC
TRBJ2-3,TRBD2,TRBV29-1,.,CSVHSGKADTQYF,TGCAGCGTTCATAGCGGGAAGGCAGATACGCAGTATTTT
TRBJ1-2,TRBD1,TRBV4-1,.,CASRGLKSGTALNYGYTF,TGCGCCAGCAGAGGTTTAAAATCCGGGACAGCTCTTAACTATGGCTACACCTTC
TRBJ1-6,.,TRBV18,.,CASSPGFDSPLHF,TGTGCCAGCTCACCAGGGTTTGACTCACCCCTCCACTTT
TRBJ2-7,.,TRBV30,.,CAWSVYYEQYF,TGTGCCTGGAGTGTGTATTACGAGCAGTACTTC
TRBJ1-1,.,TRBV19,.,CASSIDGALNTEAFF,TGTGCCAGTAGTATAGATGGGGCTCTGAACACTGAAGCTTTCTTT
TRBJ2-5,.,TRBV10-1,.,CASSSGGRETQYF,TGCGCCAGCTCTTCGGGGGGCCGAGAGACCCAGTACTTC
TRBJ1-1,.,TRBV10-3,.,CAIRSSGPMNTEAFF,TGTGCCATCAGGTCATCAGGACCGATGAACACTGAAGCTTTCTTT
TRBJ1-2,.,TRBV7-8,.,CASSLAGLTPRNYGYTF,TGTGCCAGCAGCTTAGCAGGATTAACACCCCGAAACTATGGCTACACCTTC
TRBJ2-7,TRBD1,TRBV10-3,.,CATRGLVYEQYF,TGTGCCACCAGGGGGCTGGTCTACGAGCAGTACTTC
TRBJ2-3,.,TRBV5-1,.,CASSVGSFGDTQYF,TGCGCCAGCAGCGTTGGGTCCTTTGGAGATACGCAGTATTTT
TRBJ2-2,.,TRBV5-5,.,CASSDPRGVGTGELFF,TGTGCCAGCAGCGACCCCCGCGGGGTGGGCACCGGGGAGCTGTTTTTT
TRBJ1-6,TRBD1,TRBV6-5,.,CASRWDRRYNSPLHF,TGTGCCAGCAGATGGGACAGGAGATATAATTCACCCCTCCACTTT
TRBJ2-3,.,TRBV19,.,CASSILATDTQYF,TGTGCCAGTAGTATACTAGCGACAGATACGCAGTATTTT
TRBJ2-3,.,TRBV7-2,.,CASSFGRTSRGTQYF,TGTGCCAGCAGCTTTGGTAGAACCTCTAGGGGTACGCAGTATTTT
TRBJ1-1,.,TRBV4-2,.,CASSQPGRMNTEAFF,TGTGCCAGCAGCCAACCGGGACGTATGAACACTGAAGCTTTCTTT
TRBJ1-3,TRBD1,TRBV29-1,.,CSVTGAGNTIYF,TGCAGCGTGACAGGGGCTGGAAACACCATATATTTT
TRBJ1-2,.,TRBV9,.,CASSVSGGYYGYTF,TGTGCCAGCAGCGTAAGCGGGGGCTACTATGGCTACACCTTC
TRBJ1-4,TRBD1,TRBV19,.,CASSRSSGQGEKLFF,TGTGCCAGTAGTAGGAGCTCGGGACAGGGCGAAAAACTGTTTTTT
TRBJ1-5,TRBD1,TRBV2,.,CASRDRAPSQPQHF,TGTGCCAGCAGGGACAGGGCGCCTAGTCAGCCCCAGCATTTT
TRBJ2-3,.,TRBV30,.,CARSAWLTKYSTDTQYF,TGTGCCCGGAGTGCGTGGCTGACCAAATACTCCACAGATACGCAGTATTTT
TRBJ2-2,.,TRBV28,.,CASSFPGLGTGELFF,TGTGCCAGCAGTTTTCCGGGGCTGGGCACCGGGGAGCTGTTTTTT
TRBJ2-5,.,TRBV9,.,CASSSQTTGKRETQYF,TGTGCCAGCAGCTCCCAGACAACAGGGAAACGAGAGACCCAGTACTTC
TRBJ1-4,.,TRBV10-3,.,CAISEYGGKVEKLFF,TGTGCCATCAGTGAATACGGGGGGAAGGTGGAAAAACTGTTTTTT
TRBJ2-5,TRBD1,TRBV10-3,.,CAIKGTGGRETQYF,TGTGCCATCAAGGGGACAGGGGGCCGAGAGACCCAGTACTTC